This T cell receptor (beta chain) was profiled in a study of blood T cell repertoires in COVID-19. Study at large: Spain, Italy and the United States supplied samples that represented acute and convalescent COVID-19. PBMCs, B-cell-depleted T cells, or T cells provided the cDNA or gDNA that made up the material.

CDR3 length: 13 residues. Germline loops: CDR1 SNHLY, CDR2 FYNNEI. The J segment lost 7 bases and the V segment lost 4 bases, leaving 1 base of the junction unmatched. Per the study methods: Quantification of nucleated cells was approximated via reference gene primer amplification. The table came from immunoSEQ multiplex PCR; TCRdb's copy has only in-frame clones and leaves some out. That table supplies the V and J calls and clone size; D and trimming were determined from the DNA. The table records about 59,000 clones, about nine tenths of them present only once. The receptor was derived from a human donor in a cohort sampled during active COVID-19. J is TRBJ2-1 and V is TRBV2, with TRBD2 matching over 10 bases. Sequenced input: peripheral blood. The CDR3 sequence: CASSGGLANEQFF. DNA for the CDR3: TGTGCCAGCAGTGGGGGACTAGCGAATGAGCAGTTCTTC.